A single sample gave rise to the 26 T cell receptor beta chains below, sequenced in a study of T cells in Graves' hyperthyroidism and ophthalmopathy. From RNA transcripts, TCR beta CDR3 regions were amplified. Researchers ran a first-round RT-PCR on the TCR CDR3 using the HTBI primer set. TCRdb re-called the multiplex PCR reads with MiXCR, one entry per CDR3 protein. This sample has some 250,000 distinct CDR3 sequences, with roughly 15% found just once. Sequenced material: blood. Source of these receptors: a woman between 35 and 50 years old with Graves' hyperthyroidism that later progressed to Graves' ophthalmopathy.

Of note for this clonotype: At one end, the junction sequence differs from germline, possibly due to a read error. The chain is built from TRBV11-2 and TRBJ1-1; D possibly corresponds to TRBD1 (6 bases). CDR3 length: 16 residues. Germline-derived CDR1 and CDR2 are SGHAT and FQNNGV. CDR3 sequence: CASSLEWVGWDTGALF. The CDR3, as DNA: TGTGCCAGCAGCTTAGAGTGGGTGGGCTGGGACACTGGAGCTTTATTT.

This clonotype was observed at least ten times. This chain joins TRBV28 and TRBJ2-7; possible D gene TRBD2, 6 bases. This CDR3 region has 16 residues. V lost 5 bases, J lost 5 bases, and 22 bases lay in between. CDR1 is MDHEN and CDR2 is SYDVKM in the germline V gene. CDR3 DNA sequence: TGTGCCAGCAGTCCGGGGGAGCGGACCTCTCAGGACGAGCAGTACTTC. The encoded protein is CASSPGERTSQDEQYF.

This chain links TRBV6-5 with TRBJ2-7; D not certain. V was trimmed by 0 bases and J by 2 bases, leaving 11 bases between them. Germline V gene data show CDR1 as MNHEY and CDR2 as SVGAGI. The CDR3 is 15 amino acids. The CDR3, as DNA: TGTGCCAGCAGTTACTCGATGTCAGGTCCCTACGAGCAGTACTTC. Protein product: CASSYSMSGPYEQYF.

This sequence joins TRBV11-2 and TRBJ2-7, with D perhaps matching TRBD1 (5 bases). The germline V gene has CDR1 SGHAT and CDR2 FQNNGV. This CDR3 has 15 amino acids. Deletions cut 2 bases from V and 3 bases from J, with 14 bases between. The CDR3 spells CASSLSLGGHYEQYF. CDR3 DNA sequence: TGTGCCAGCAGCTTAAGTTTGGGCGGACACTACGAGCAGTACTTC.

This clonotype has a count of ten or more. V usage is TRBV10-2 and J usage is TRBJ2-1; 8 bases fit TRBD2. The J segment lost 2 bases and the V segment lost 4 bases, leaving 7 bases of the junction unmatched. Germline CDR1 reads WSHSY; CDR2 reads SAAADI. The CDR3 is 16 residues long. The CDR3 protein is CASSAPTSGTYNEQFF. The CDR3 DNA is TGCGCCAGCAGTGCTCCAACTAGCGGTACCTACAATGAGCAGTTCTTC.

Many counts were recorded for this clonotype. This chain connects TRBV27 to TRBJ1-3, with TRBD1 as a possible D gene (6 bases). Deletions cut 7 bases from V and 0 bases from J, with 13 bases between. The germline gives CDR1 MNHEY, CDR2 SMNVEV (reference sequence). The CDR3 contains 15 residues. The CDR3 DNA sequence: TGTGCCAGCAAAAAACAGGGCCTCTCTGGAAACACCATATATTTT. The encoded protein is CASKKQGLSGNTIYF.

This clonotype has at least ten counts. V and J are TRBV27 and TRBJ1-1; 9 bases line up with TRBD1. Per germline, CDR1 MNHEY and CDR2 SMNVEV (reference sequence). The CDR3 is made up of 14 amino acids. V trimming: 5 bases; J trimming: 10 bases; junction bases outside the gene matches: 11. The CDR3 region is CASSPRTGELRAFF. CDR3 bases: TGTGCCAGCAGTCCTCGGACAGGGGAATTAAGAGCTTTCTTT.

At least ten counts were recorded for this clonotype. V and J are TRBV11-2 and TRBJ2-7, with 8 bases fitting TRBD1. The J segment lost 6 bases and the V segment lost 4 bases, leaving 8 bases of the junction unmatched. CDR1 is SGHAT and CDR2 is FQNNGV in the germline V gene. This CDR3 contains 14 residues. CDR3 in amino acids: CASSSWTGRGEQYF. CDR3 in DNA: TGTGCCAGCAGCTCCTGGACAGGGAGAGGCGAGCAGTACTTC.

CDR3 nucleotide sequence: TGTGCCAGCAGCCAAGAGAATAGCGGCGGCTACGAGCAGTACTTC. Translated: CASSQENSGGYEQYF. V is TRBV4-2 and J is TRBJ2-7, with a weak D call TRBD2 (6 bases). This CDR3 has 15 residues. CDR1 is LGHNA, CDR2 YNFKEQ, per germline. Between the trimmed V and J ends, which lost 0 bases and 3 bases, there was a span of 12 bases.

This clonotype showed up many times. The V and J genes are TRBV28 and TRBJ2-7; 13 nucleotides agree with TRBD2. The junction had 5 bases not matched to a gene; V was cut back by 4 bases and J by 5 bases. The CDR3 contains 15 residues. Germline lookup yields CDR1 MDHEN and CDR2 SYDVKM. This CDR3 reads CASSYWTSGSHEQYF. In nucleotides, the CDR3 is TGTGCCAGCAGTTACTGGACTAGCGGGAGCCACGAGCAGTACTTC.

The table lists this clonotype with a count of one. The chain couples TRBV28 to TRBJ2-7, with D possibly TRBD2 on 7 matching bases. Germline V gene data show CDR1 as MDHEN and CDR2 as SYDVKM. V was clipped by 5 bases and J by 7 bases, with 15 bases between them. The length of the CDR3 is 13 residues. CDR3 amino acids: CASSRTGRGEQYF. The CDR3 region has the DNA TGTGCCAGCAGTCGTACAGGGCGGGGGGAGCAGTACTTC.

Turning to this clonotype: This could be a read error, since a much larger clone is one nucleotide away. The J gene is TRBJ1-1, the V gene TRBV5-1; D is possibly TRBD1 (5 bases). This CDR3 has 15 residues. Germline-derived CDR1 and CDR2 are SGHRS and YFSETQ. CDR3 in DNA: TGCGCCAGCAGCTTGGGGGACGGGATAAACACTGAAGCTTGCTTT. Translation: CASSLGDGINTEACF.

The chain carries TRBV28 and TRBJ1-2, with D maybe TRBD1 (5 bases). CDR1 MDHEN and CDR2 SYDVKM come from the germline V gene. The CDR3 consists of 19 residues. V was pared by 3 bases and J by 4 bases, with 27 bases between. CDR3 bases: TGTGCCAGCAGTTTTCGGGATACCGGTGGAAGGGACGCCGTCTATGGCTACACCTTC. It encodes CASSFRDTGGRDAVYGYTF.

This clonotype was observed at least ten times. The DNA of the CDR3 is TGTGCCATCAGTACCCTCTCCCCAGCGGGAGGCTTGGATGTTGAGCAGTTCTTC. The encoded protein is CAISTLSPAGGLDVEQFF. The chain is built from TRBV10-3 and TRBJ2-1; TRBD2 agrees at 9 bases. Germline CDR1 reads ENHRY; CDR2 reads SYGVKD. The CDR3 has 18 amino acids. J was trimmed by 9 bases and V by 5 bases; bases with no gene match: 20.

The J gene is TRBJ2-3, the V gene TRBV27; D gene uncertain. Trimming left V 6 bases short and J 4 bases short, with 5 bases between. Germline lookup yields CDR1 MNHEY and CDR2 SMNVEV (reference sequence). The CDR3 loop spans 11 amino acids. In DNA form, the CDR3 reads TGTGCCAGCAGGGCGCCAGATACGCAGTATTTT. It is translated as CASRAPDTQYF.

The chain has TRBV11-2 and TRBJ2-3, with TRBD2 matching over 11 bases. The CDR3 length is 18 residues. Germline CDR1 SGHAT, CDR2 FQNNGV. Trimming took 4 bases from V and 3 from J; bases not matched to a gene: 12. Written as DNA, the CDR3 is TGTGCCAGCAGCTCCGGCAACTTAGCGGGAGGGATGACAGATACGCAGTATTTT. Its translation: CASSSGNLAGGMTDTQYF.

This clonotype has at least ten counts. The CDR3 here is CASSQGSNEQFF. The CDR3, as DNA: TGTGCCAGCAGCCAAGGCAGCAATGAGCAGTTCTTC. J is TRBJ2-1 and V is TRBV4-2; D is uncertain. CDR3 size: 12 residues. V lost 1 base and J lost 6, with 4 bases in between. Germline-derived CDR1 and CDR2 are LGHNA and YNFKEQ.

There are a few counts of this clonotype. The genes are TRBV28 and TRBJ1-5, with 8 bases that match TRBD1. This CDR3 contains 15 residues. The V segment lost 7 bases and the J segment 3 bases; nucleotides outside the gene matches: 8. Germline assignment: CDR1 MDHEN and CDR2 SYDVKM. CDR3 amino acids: CASTSQDRDNQPQHF. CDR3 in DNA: TGTGCCAGCACCTCCCAGGACAGGGACAATCAGCCCCAGCATTTT.

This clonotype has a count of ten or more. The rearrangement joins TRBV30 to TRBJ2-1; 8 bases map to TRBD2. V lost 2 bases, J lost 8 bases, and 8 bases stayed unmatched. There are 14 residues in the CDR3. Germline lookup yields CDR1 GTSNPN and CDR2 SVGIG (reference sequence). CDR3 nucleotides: TGTGCCTGGAGTCTAACTAGCGGTGGGGATGAGCAGTTCTTC. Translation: CAWSLTSGGDEQFF.

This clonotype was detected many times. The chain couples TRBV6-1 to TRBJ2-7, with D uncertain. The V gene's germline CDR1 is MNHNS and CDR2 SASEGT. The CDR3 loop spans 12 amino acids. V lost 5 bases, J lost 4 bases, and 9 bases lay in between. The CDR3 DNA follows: TGTGCCAGCAGTTCCGGAATATACGAGCAGTACTTC. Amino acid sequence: CASSSGIYEQYF.

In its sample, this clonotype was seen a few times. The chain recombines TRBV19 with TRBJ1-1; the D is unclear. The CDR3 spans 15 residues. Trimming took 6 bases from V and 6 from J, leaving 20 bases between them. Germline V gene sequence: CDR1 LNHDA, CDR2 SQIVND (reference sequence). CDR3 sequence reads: CASSAFKSLGAEAFF. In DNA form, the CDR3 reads TGTGCCAGTAGCGCGTTCAAGTCCCTGGGCGCTGAAGCTTTCTTT. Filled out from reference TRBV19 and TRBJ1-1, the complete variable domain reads DGGITQSPKYLFRKEGQNVTLSCEQNLNHDAMYWYRQDPGQGLRLIYYSQIVNDFQKGDIAEGYSVSREKKESFPLTVTSAQKNPTAFYLCASSAFKSLGAEAFFGQGTRLTVV.

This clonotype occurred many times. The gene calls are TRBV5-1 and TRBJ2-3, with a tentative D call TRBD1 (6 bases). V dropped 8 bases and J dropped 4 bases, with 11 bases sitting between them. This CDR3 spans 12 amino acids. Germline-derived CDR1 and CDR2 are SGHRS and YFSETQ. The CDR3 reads CASRTVSDTQYF. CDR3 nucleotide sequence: TGCGCCAGTCGGACAGTTTCAGATACGCAGTATTTT.

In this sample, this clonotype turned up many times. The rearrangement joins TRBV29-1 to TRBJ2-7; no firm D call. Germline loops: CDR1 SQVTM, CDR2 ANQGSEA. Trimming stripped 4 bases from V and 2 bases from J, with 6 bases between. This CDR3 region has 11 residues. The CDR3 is CSVVRAYEQYF. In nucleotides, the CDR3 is TGCAGCGTTGTTCGCGCCTACGAGCAGTACTTC.

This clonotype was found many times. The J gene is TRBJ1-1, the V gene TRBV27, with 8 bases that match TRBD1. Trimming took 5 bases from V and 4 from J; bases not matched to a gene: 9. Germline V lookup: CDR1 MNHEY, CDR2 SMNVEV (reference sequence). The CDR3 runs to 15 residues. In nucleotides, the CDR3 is TGTGCCAGCAGTACCCGAATCACAGGGGGCACTGAAGCTTTCTTT. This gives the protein CASSTRITGGTEAFF.

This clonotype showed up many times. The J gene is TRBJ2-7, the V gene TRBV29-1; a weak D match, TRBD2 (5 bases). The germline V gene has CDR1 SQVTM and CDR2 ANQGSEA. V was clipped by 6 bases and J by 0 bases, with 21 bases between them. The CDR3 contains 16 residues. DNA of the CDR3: TGCAGCGTGGGATTGCCGGACGGGGTGAACTCCTACGAGCAGTACTTC. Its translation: CSVGLPDGVNSYEQYF.

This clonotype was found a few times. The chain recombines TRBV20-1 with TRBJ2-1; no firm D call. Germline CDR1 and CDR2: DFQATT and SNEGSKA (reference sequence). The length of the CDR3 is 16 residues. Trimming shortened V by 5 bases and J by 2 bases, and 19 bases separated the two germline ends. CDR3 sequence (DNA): TGCAGTGCTGAGTCCGACTCCCCTGGGACCTACAATGAGCAGTTCTTC. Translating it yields CSAESDSPGTYNEQFF.